The 23 T cell receptor beta chains listed next were all sequenced from one sample in a study of naive and memory T cell subsets. Amplification of ligated cDNA took four PCR rounds with SP2 and nested alpha and beta constant primers. MiXCR, applied by TCRdb to the 5' RACE reads, yields one record per CDR3 protein. The sample lists over 50,000 distinct CDR3 sequences; under 10% were seen once. A UMI-containing oligonucleotide was joined by 3' ligation to the TCR cDNA template. These receptors were taken from a female donor in good health.

The sample holds many counts of this clonotype. V usage is TRBV19 and J usage is TRBJ1-1; D is ambiguous. The CDR3 runs to 13 residues. V lost 8 bases to trimming and J lost 3 bases, with 13 bases between them. The germline V gene encodes CDR1 LNHDA and CDR2 SQIVND (reference sequence). The DNA of the CDR3 is TGTGCCAGTGGCCAGAAAGGAGACACTGAAGCTTTCTTT. It specifies CASGQKGDTEAFF.

The chain uses TRBV19 and TRBJ2-7; D is uncertain. The germline V and J ends were trimmed by 0 bases and 2 bases, with 8 bases remaining between them. CDR3 length: 14 amino acids. CDR1 and CDR2 (germline): LNHDA, SQIVND (reference sequence). The CDR3: CASSIEARTYEQYF. DNA for the CDR3: TGTGCCAGTAGTATAGAGGCAAGGACCTACGAGCAGTACTTC.

At least ten counts were recorded for this clonotype. The chain carries TRBV4-2 and TRBJ1-1; D gene uncertain. CDR3 length: 17 residues. The germline V gene encodes CDR1 LGHNA and CDR2 YNFKEQ. Trimming shortened V by 0 bases and J by 1 base, and 15 bases separated the two germline ends. DNA for the CDR3: TGTGCCAGCAGCCAAGATAGGTCTTACGGAGAGAACACTGAAGCTTTCTTT. Its translation: CASSQDRSYGENTEAFF.

The rearrangement links TRBV6-2 or TRBV6-3 to TRBJ1-5; the D gene is possibly TRBD1 (6 bases). CDR3 length: 15 amino acids. Trimming pared 7 bases from V and 2 bases from J, leaving 15 bases between. Germline CDR1 reads MNHEY; CDR2 reads SVGEGT. CDR3 sequence reads: CASKGRGAGNQPQHF. CDR3 bases: TGTGCCAGCAAAGGACGGGGGGCTGGCAATCAGCCCCAGCATTTT.

This clonotype has a handful of counts. The CDR3 loop is CASSLSRGSYEQYF. The CDR3 DNA is TGTGCCAGCAGTTTATCTAGGGGATCCTACGAGCAGTACTTC. The chain employs TRBV27 and TRBJ2-7, with D perhaps TRBD1 (5 bases). The CDR3 runs to 14 residues. V dropped 0 bases and J dropped 1 base, with 7 bases sitting between them. CDR1 and CDR2 from the germline V gene are MNHEY and SMNVEV (reference sequence).

This clonotype has ten or more counts. This rearrangement joins TRBV6-5 to TRBJ1-6; TRBD1 might be the D (6 bases). In germline, CDR1 is MNHEY, CDR2 SVGAGI. V was shortened by 2 bases and J by 7 bases, with 15 bases between the two germline ends. The CDR3 runs 16 residues. The CDR3 region has the DNA TGTGCCAGCAGTTACGGCAGGGGAGGTAGAAATTCACCCCTCCACTTT. The encoded protein is CASSYGRGGRNSPLHF.

This clonotype was counted a few times. One end of the junction fails to match germline, which may point to a read error. The genes are TRBV12-3 or TRBV12-4 and TRBJ1-2; D perhaps matches TRBD1 (5 bases). The CDR3 has 13 residues. CDR3 sequence reads: CASSLGRDYGDTF. CDR3 in DNA: TGTGCCAGCAGTTTAGGCAGGGACTATGGCGACACCTTC.

This sequence joins TRBV6-6 and TRBJ2-2; 12 bases fit TRBD1. V lost 5 bases, J lost 5 bases, and 3 bases stayed unmatched. This CDR3 is built from 15 residues. Germline CDR1 is MNHNY and CDR2 is SVGAGI (reference sequence). Here the CDR3 reads CASSAGQGATGELFF. Written as DNA, the CDR3 is TGTGCCAGCAGTGCGGGACAGGGGGCAACCGGGGAGCTGTTTTTT.

A few counts support this clonotype. The chain combines TRBV10-2 with TRBJ1-4, with D possibly matching TRBD1 (5 bases). V was pared by 9 bases and J by 9 bases, with 8 bases between. CDR1 and CDR2 (germline): WSHSY, SAAADI. CDR3 length: 10 amino acids. The CDR3 nucleotides are TGCGCCAGTAAGGGGAAAAAACTGTTTTTT. Translating it yields CASKGKKLFF.

Points on this clonotype: This may come from a read error, since a much larger clone is one base off. Because it lacks the conserved phenylalanine or tryptophan at the end, this CDR3 is likely a read error. The rearrangement links TRBV29-1 to TRBJ2-2, with D possibly matching TRBD1 (5 bases). The germline V and J ends were trimmed by 7 bases and 1 base, with 7 bases remaining between them. The V gene's germline CDR1 is SQVTM and CDR2 ANQGSEA. CDR3 length: 12 amino acids. The CDR3 region has the DNA TGCAGCGCCGGACAGAACACCGGGGAGCTGTTTTCT. It is translated as CSAGQNTGELFS.

V gene TRBV6-2 or TRBV6-3 combines with J gene TRBJ2-1; 8 bases line up with TRBD2. This CDR3 has 15 amino acids. With 5 bases clipped from V and 8 bases from J, the junction kept 11 bases outside the gene matches. Germline CDR1 MNHEY, CDR2 SVGEGT. This CDR3 reads CASSVRGGRFHEQFF. In DNA form, the CDR3 reads TGTGCCAGCAGTGTACGGGGGGGCCGGTTTCATGAGCAGTTCTTC.

A note on this clonotype: Because the CDR3 is missing its conserved closing phenylalanine or tryptophan, this is likely a read error. The CDR3: CASSPGHRSYEQYL. Here the CDR3 DNA reads TGTGCCAGCAGCCCGGGACACCGTTCCTACGAGCAGTACCTC. The chain employs TRBV7-2 and TRBJ2-7; D possibly corresponds to TRBD1 (6 bases). Per the germline V gene, CDR1 is SGHTA and CDR2 is FQGNSA. Trimming stripped 5 bases from V and 1 base from J, with 12 bases between. The CDR3 totals 14 residues.

In this sample, this clonotype turned up many times. The gene calls are TRBV20-1 and TRBJ1-2; D perhaps matches TRBD1 (5 bases). V was trimmed by 1 base and J by 6 bases, leaving 15 bases between them. The CDR3 contains 14 residues. Germline V gives CDR1 DFQATT, CDR2 SNEGSKA (reference sequence). CDR3 protein: CSARAIGAGNGYTF. For the CDR3, the DNA is TGCAGTGCTAGAGCCATCGGGGCAGGCAATGGCTACACCTTC.

DNA of the CDR3: TGTGCCAGCAGCGTAGTTGGGGGGTTTAGCACAGATACGCAGTATTTT. It translates to CASSVVGGFSTDTQYF. The chain uses TRBV9 and TRBJ2-3, with a tentative D call TRBD2 (6 bases). CDR1 is SGDLS and CDR2 is YYNGEE in the germline V gene. The CDR3 runs to 16 residues. Trimming took 0 bases from V and 0 from J, leaving 11 bases between them.

This clonotype occurred many times. The chain joins TRBV7-2 to TRBJ2-5; 8 positions agree with TRBD2. Germline V gene sequence: CDR1 SGHTA, CDR2 FQGNSA. This CDR3 has 16 amino acids. The V gene end was trimmed by 2 bases and the J gene end by 0 bases; junction bases not matched to a gene: 5. In DNA form, the CDR3 reads TGTGCCAGCAGCTTATTTGGTAGCGGGGACCAAGAGACCCAGTACTTC. The encoded protein is CASSLFGSGDQETQYF.

The chain links TRBV29-1 to TRBJ2-3; 7 bases agree with TRBD1. The CDR3 runs to 13 residues. V gave up 3 bases and J gave up 3 bases; unmatched junction bases: 3. CDR1 is SQVTM and CDR2 is ANQGSEA in the germline V gene. The DNA of the CDR3 is TGCAGCGTTGAGAACAGGGGAACAGATACGCAGTATTTT. Translated: CSVENRGTDTQYF.

A few counts support this clonotype. The gene calls are TRBV5-1 and TRBJ2-1; no clear D. The CDR3 runs 15 residues. Trimming stripped 4 bases from V and 4 bases from J, with 15 bases between. Germline-derived CDR1 and CDR2 are SGHRS and YFSETQ. CDR3 residues: CASSDDRRIYNEQFF. DNA for the CDR3: TGCGCCAGCAGCGATGATCGGCGGATTTACAATGAGCAGTTCTTC.

This clonotype was counted between two and nine times. V usage is TRBV20-1 and J usage is TRBJ1-4; D is undetermined. V was clipped by 0 bases and J by 7 bases, with 12 bases between them. The CDR3 totals 14 residues. CDR1 and CDR2 (germline): DFQATT, SNEGSKA (reference sequence). The CDR3 bases are TGCAGTGCTAGAGATGTCCGGGGTGGTGAAAAACTGTTTTTT. Translation gives CSARDVRGGEKLFF.

About this clonotype: A single base separates this from a much larger clone, so it may be a read error. The chain has TRBV9 and TRBJ1-5; perhaps TRBD1 as D (5 bases). The germline V gene encodes CDR1 SGDLS and CDR2 YYNGEE. This CDR3 comprises 14 residues. This CDR3 reads CARSVGGQGGAQHF. The CDR3 region has the DNA TGTGCCAGAAGCGTAGGCGGTCAGGGAGGGGCCCAGCATTTT.

This clonotype was picked up many times. The V call is TRBV12-5, the J call TRBJ2-1; D unresolved. CDR1 LGHNT and CDR2 FRNRAP come from the germline V gene. This CDR3 is 11 amino acids long. The V end lost 4 bases, the J end lost 8 bases, and 6 bases lay between the germline ends. This chain's CDR3 is CASGSPDEQFF. CDR3 nucleotide sequence: TGTGCTAGTGGTTCCCCGGATGAGCAGTTCTTC. The complete variable domain, with remaining parts taken from reference TRBV12-5 and TRBJ2-1, reads DARVTQTPRHKVTEMGQEVTMRCQPILGHNTVFWYRQTMMQGLELLAYFRNRAPLDDSGMPKDRFSAEMPDATLATLKIQPSEPRDSAVYFCASGSPDEQFFGPGTRLTVL.

This clonotype was seen a few times. The genes are TRBV18 and TRBJ2-7; weak D call: TRBD1 (6 bases). CDR1 is KGHSH, CDR2 LQKENI, per germline. This CDR3 region has 15 residues. Trimming removed 4 bases from V and 4 bases from J, with 17 bases in between. CDR3 bases: TGTGCCAGCTCACGACGAGCAGGGGCCTTGTACGAGCAGTACTTC. Its protein is CASSRRAGALYEQYF.

This clonotype was detected ten times or more. This sequence joins TRBV4-2 and TRBJ2-3, with D perhaps matching TRBD1 (6 bases). The CDR3 length is 15 residues. Trimming left V 1 base short and J 4 bases short, with 12 bases between. The V gene's germline CDR1 is LGHNA and CDR2 YNFKEQ. CDR3: CASSQVEGVADTQYF. The CDR3 DNA follows: TGTGCCAGCAGCCAAGTAGAGGGGGTCGCAGATACGCAGTATTTT.

There are many counts of this clonotype. J is TRBJ2-1 and V is TRBV12-3 or TRBV12-4, with D perhaps TRBD2 (6 bases). V dropped 0 bases and J dropped 7 bases, with 19 bases sitting between them. CDR3 length: 17 amino acids. CDR3: CASSLAGLGTRGNEQFF. The CDR3 DNA reads TGTGCCAGCAGTTTAGCGGGGCTAGGAACGCGGGGAAATGAGCAGTTCTTC.